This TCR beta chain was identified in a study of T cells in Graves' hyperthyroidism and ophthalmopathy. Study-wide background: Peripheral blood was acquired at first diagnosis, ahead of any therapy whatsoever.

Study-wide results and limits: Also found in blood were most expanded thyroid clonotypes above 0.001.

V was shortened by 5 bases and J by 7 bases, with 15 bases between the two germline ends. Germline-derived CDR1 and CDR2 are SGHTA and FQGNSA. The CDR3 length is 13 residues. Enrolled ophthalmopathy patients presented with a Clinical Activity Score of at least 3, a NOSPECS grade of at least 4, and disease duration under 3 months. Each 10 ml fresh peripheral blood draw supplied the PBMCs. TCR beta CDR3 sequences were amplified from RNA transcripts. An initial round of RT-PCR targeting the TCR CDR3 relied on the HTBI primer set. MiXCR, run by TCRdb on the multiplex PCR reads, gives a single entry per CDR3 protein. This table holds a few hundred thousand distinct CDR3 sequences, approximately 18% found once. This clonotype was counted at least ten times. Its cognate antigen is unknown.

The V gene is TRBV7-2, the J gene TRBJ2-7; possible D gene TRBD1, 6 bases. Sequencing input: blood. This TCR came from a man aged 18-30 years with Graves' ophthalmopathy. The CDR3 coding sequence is TGTGCCAGCAGCCCGAGCTTGACAGGAGAGCAGTACTTC. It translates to CASSPSLTGEQYF.